The entry below gives a single TCR beta chain sequence along with its context. Its antigen remains unknown. This sample was included in a study of OX40 agonist ivuxolimab in advanced cancers. Study-level results: Relative to CD4+ cells, CD8+ T cells on average had more expanded clones. Clones of CD4+ and CD8+ blood T cells grew by week 6 at doses of 0.1 to 3.0 mg/kg.

Blood sampling was done at baseline, cycle 4 day 1, and cycle 7 day 1. Sequenced by immunoSEQ multiplex PCR; TCRdb stores in-frame clones only, minus some. The data contain about 52,000 clones, around four fifths of them singletons. The CDR3 length is 15 residues. The V end lost 5 bases, the J end lost 3 bases, and 17 bases lay between the germline ends. CDR1 is LGHNA and CDR2 is YSLEER in the germline V gene. Source: CD4+ or CD8+ T cells sorted from blood, taken in a trial of the OX40 agonist ivuxolimab. The chain has TRBV4-3 and TRBJ2-7; perhaps TRBD2 as D (6 bases). This sequence originates from an adult with an advanced solid tumor such as melanoma, head and neck, liver or kidney cancer. The CDR3 coding sequence is TGCGCCAGCAGCATGCGGACCGGGGGAAGCTACGAGCAGTACTTC. Protein sequence: CASSMRTGGSYEQYF.